This T cell receptor (beta chain) derives from a study of T cells in Graves' hyperthyroidism and ophthalmopathy (dated by TCRdb to between 2017 and 2020). About the investigation overall: Peripheral blood was collected at initial diagnosis, before any treatment. To identify TCR V-J signatures that set the groups apart, the researchers used a discovery cohort of more than 95 patients, made up of roughly 45 with Graves' ophthalmopathy and about 59 with stable Graves' hyperthyroidism. Prospective prediction of ophthalmopathy was tested in an independent validation cohort consisting of fewer than 20 hyperthyroidism patients and more than 15 patients who later progressed to ophthalmopathy. The 90 to 100 discovery patients were randomly split 7:3 into training and test sets. In more than 5 Graves' hyperthyroidism patients, the study also compared T-cell repertoires from thyroid tissue with T-cell repertoires from blood. Once sampling was done, hyperthyroidism patients were given methimazole at a starting dose of 30 mg daily, whereas ophthalmopathy patients were given high-dose intravenous methylprednisolone. TCR Vbeta CDR3 sequencing of some 140 peripheral blood samples (43 ophthalmopathy, 75 hyperthyroidism and some 17 progressor patients) is reported in the paper. Study-level results and caveats: A model built on a 13 V-J signature distinguished ophthalmopathy from stable hyperthyroidism, reaching about 88% sensitivity and about 81% specificity in cross-validation and 80%/75% in testing. Most expanded thyroid clonotypes (frequency above 0.001) were also detected in blood, a finding suggesting that blood repertoires may reflect thyroid immune responses. During validation, the model predicted progression to ophthalmopathy a median of around 7 months ahead of onset, with approximately 71% sensitivity and 72% to 80% specificity. No statistical method was used to fix the sample size in advance, and group allocation was not hidden from the investigators.

TCR beta CDR3 regions were amplified from RNA transcripts. The TCR CDR3 was subjected to a first round of RT-PCR using the HTBI primer set and the Qiagen OneStep RT-PCR kit. Libraries were constructed in a second round of multiplex PCR, after which size selection and purification were performed. Sequencing of the libraries was done on an Illumina HiSeq2000 using paired-end 100 bp reads. Per the original workflow: Raw data were processed with SOAPnuke, discarding reads with adapters, uncalled bases, mean Phred below 15, or no exact constant-primer or identifier match. High-quality paired reads were merged using COPE v1.2.5, and each unique nucleotide sequence was defined as a clonotype. MiTCR v1.1 was used to align the clonotypes against IMGT TRBV, TRBD and TRBJ reference segments. The analysis included only V-J combinations with a frequency above 0.0001, which together covered 99% to 99.2% of the repertoires. A TCS score was defined as the ratio between F50 (clonal expansion) and ExV (chaos), using BLOSUM62-based TCRdist between CDR3 peptides within each V-J. Welch's t-statistics and random forest reduced 500 to 650 V-J features to roughly 13, which were used in a naive Bayes classifier (R e1071). TCRdb reworked the public reads: Q25 trimming with fastp, MiXCR clone assembly, productive beta chains retained. Every CDR3 protein is listed once, alongside the most common genes and DNA of its rows. TCRdb, not the original authors, processed these V and J calls. The sample records approximately 530,000 distinct CDR3 sequences, 15% to 20% of which are singletons. Approximately 20% of the sample comes from the top ten.

In the case of this clonotype: This receptor's antigen is unknown. Per-base qualities were not stored, and no clone one base away is much larger.

Looking up the germline V gene yields CDR1 SGHRS and CDR2 YFSETQ. V is cut by 0 bases and J by 4 bases, and the space between the germline ends is 14 bases. The CDR3 has 16 amino acids, counting the end cysteine and phenylalanine. Only the CDR3 part of the read is kept: 48 bases, read in frame from the first base. Stable Graves' hyperthyroidism was defined as no progression to ophthalmopathy during 18 months of follow-up. Hyperthyroidism patients were aged 18 to 65 years and newly diagnosed, with disease duration of less than 2 months. Patients with uncontrolled infections, other autoimmune diseases, pregnancy or lactation were excluded. Clinical symptoms, serum thyroxine and TRAb, thyroid ultrasound, and orbital computed tomography formed the basis for the diagnoses. PBMCs were separated from 8 to 10 ml of fresh peripheral blood using Ficoll-Paque density gradient centrifugation. Trizol reagent was used to extract total RNA, and RNA quality was then checked on an Agilent 2100 Bioanalyzer.

The V and J segments used are TRBV5-1 and TRBJ1-5; TRBD1 is possibly the D segment (5 matching bases). Sequencing was done on a sample of blood. The sequence was obtained from a woman aged 18-30 years with Graves' hyperthyroidism. This receptor has the CDR3 CASSLGGDSPNQPQHF. The nucleotides read TGCGCCAGCAGCTTGGGCGGAGACAGCCCTAATCAGCCCCAGCATTTT.